The 7 T cell receptor beta chains presented below share a single source sample, sequenced in a study of CXCR3-negative and CXCR3-positive naive CD8 T cells. UMI-labeled 5' RACE TRB cDNA libraries were prepared from the cells. TCRdb reworked the 5' RACE reads into one entry per CDR3 protein, no DNA. The sample totals 130,000 or so distinct CDR3 sequences; its top ten clones hold 0.45% to 0.6%. The sample consisted of naive CXCR3- CD8+ T cells from blood. This sample's subset: CD45RO-CCR7+CD27+CD95- naive CD8+ T cells lacking CXCR3 (TNR3-). The receptor set was obtained from a human donor in good health. Some clones in this sample may be carry-over from other donors' samples.

V is TRBV7-6 and J is TRBJ1-3; the TRBD1 assignment by TCRdb is unverifiable without DNA. Germline CDR1 and CDR2: SGHVS and FNYEAQ. The CDR3 runs 18 residues. This CDR3 reads CASSFLTGSPFSGNTIYF.

J is TRBJ2-5 and V is TRBV7-9; TCRdb outputs TRBD2, but without DNA this stays unchecked. The CDR3 extends over 18 amino acids. Germline lookup yields CDR1 SEHNR and CDR2 FQNEAQ (reference sequence). The CDR3: CASSRGRGQGLDQETQYF. The full variable domain, rest sourced from reference TRBV7-9 and TRBJ2-5, is DTGVSQNPRHKITKRGQNVTFRCDPISEHNRLYWYRQTLGQGPEFLTYFQNEAQLEKSRLLSDRFSAERPKGSFSTLEIQRTEQGDSAMYLCASSRGRGQGLDQETQYFGPGTRLLVL.

This chain uses TRBV14 with TRBJ2-1; TCRdb gives TRBD2 as the D gene, but with no DNA this cannot be confirmed. Per germline, CDR1 SGHDN and CDR2 FVKESK. CDR3 length: 17 residues. CDR3 residues: CASSLPRLAGDINEQFF.

The chain uses TRBV7-2 and TRBJ2-5; no DNA is available, so the TRBD1 call from TCRdb remains unchecked. Germline-derived CDR1 and CDR2 are SGHTA and FQGNSA. The CDR3 is made up of 15 amino acids. This CDR3 reads CASSLMTGGLETQYF.

The chain carries TRBV20-1 and TRBJ2-7; TCRdb's assignment of TRBD2 cannot be checked, as there is no DNA. This CDR3 is 16 amino acids long. Germline V gives CDR1 DFQATT, CDR2 SNEGSKA (reference sequence). CDR3 amino acids: CSARGPLAGVGYEQYF.

J is TRBJ1-1 and V is TRBV10-3. Germline CDR1 and CDR2: ENHRY and SYGVKD. The CDR3 spans 16 residues. This CDR3 reads CAISESGGIGNTEAFF.

This chain connects TRBV2 to TRBJ1-1. Germline V lookup: CDR1 SNHLY, CDR2 FYNNEI. The CDR3 extends over 12 amino acids. The CDR3 loop reads CASMGPSPEAFF. Supplemented by reference TRBV2 and TRBJ1-1, the full variable domain reads EPEVTQTPSHQVTQMGQEVILRCVPISNHLYFYWYRQILGQKVEFLVSFYNNEISEKSEIFDDQFSVERPDGSNFTLKIRSTKLEDSAMYFCASMGPSPEAFFGQGTRLTVV.